This TCR beta chain was captured by sequencing in a study of shared clonotypes between healthy human individuals. TCRdb's table, derived via immunoSEQ multiplex PCR, lists solely in-frame clones and lacks some. This table has some 2,000,000 clones, under 97% appearing once. The sequence was obtained from a man younger than 35 in good health. The sequenced sample consisted of naive CD4+ T cells sorted from blood. Subset meaning: CD45RA+ positively selected.

CDR3 amino acids: CASTRKGGWGANVLTF. The CDR3 nucleotides read TGTGCCAGCACCCGAAAGGGTGGGTGGGGGGCCAACGTCCTGACTTTC. This sequence joins TRBV5-6 and TRBJ2-6; no reliable D call. The CDR3 consists of 16 residues. Germline loops: CDR1 SGHDT, CDR2 YYEEEE. Trimming removed 6 bases at V and 4 bases at J, with 17 bases between.